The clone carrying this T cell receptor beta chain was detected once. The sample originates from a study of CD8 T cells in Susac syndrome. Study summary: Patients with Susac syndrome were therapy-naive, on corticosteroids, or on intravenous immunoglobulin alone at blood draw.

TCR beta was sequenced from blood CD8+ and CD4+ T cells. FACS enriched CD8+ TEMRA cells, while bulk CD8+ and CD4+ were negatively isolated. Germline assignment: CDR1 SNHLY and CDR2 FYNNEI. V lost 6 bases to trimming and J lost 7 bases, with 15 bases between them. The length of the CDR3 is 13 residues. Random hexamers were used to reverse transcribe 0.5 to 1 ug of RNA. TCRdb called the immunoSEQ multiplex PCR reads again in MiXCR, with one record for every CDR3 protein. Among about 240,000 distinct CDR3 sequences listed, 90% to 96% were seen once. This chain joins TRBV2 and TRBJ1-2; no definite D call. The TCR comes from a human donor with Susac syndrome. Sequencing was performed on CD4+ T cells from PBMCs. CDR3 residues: CASRGKNQSGYTF. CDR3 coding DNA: TGTGCCAGCAGAGGAAAGAATCAGTCTGGCTACACCTTC.